This T cell receptor (beta chain) was obtained from a study of T-cell memory formation after mild COVID-19. V dropped 3 bases and J dropped 5 bases, with 23 bases sitting between them. The CDR3 length is 17 residues. The V gene's germline CDR1 is LGHDT and CDR2 YNNKEL (reference sequence). Constant-segment-primed 5'RACE gave TCR alpha and TCR beta cDNA libraries with sample barcodes and UMIs. TCRdb re-called the 5' RACE reads with MiXCR, one entry per CDR3 protein. This sample has about 440,000 distinct CDR3 sequences, with 15% to 25% found just once. This clonotype was picked up a small number of times.

Source material: PBMCs or a T cell subset sorted from them (not recorded which). The chain links TRBV3-1 to TRBJ2-7; D not resolved. This sequence originates from an adult woman who had mild COVID-19 (a few samples of this study predate the infection). Cell type and time point are not known. CDR3 nucleotides: TGTGCCAGCAGCCAGCCATCAGGAGTATACCTAAACCACGAGCAGTACTTC. Amino acids: CASSQPSGVYLNHEQYF.